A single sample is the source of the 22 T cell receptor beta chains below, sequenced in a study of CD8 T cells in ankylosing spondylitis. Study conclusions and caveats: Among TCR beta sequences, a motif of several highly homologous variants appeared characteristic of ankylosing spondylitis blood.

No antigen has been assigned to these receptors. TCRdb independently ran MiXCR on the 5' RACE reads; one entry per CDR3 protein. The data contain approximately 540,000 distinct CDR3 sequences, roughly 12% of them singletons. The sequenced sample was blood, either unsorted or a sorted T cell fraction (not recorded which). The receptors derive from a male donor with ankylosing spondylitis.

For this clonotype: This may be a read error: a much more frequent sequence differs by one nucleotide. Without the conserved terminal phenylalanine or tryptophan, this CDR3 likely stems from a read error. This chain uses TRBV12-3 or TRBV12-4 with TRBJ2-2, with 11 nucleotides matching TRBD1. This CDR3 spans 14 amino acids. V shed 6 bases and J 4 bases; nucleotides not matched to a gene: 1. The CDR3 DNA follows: TGTGCCAGCAGCGGGACAGGGGGCACCGGGGAGCTGTTTTCT. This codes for CASSGTGGTGELFS.

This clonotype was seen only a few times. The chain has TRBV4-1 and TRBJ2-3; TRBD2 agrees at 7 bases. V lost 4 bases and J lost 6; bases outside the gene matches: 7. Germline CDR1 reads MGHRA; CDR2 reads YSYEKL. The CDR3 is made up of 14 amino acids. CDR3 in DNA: TGCGCCAGCAGCCCGGATCATAGCGGGGATACGCAGTATTTT. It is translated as CASSPDHSGDTQYF.

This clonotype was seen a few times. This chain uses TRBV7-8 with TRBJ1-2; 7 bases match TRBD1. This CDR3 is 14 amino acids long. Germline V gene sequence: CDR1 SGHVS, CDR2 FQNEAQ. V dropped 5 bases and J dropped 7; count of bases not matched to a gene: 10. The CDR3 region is CASSPSGQPLGYTF. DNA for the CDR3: TGTGCCAGCAGCCCTTCGGGACAGCCCCTTGGCTACACCTTC.

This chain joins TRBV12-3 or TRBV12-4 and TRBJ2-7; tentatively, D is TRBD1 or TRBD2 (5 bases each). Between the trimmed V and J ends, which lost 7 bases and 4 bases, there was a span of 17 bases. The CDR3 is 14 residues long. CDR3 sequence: CASTSGTASYEQYF. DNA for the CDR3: TGTGCCAGCACCTCCGGGACGGCATCTTACGAGCAGTACTTC.

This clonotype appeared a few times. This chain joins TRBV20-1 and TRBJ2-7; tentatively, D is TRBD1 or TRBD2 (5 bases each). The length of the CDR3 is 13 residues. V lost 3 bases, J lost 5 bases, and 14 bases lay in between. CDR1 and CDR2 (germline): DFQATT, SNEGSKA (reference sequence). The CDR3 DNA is TGCAGTGCTAGTACACGTGGGGGTAACGAGCAGTACGTC. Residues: CSASTRGGNEQYV.

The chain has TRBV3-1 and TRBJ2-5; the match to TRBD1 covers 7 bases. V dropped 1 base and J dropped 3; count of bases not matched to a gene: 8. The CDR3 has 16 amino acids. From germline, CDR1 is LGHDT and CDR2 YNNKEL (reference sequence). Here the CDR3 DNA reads TGTGCCAGCAGCCAAGCGGTCGACAGGGCAAAAGAGACCCAGTACTTC. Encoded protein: CASSQAVDRAKETQYF.

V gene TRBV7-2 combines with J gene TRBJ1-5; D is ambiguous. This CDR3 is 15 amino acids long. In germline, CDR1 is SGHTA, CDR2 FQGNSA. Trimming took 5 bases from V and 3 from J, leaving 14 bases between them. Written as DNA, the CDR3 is TGTGCCAGCAGCCCTGCCGTAGGGCACAATCAGCCCCAGCATTTT. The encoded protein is CASSPAVGHNQPQHF.

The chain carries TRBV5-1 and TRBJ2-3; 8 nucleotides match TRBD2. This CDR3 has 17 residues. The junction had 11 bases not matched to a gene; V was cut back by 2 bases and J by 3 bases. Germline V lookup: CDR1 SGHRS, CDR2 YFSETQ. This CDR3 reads CASSFFNGGGSTDTQYF. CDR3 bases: TGCGCCAGCAGCTTCTTTAACGGGGGGGGTTCGACAGATACGCAGTATTTT.

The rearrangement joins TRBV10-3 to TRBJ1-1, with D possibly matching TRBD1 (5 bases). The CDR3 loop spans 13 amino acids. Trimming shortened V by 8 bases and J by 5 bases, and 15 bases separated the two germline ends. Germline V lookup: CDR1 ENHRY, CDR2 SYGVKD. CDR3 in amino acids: CAIALMEGTEAFF. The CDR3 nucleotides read TGTGCCATCGCCCTTATGGAGGGGACTGAAGCTTTCTTT.

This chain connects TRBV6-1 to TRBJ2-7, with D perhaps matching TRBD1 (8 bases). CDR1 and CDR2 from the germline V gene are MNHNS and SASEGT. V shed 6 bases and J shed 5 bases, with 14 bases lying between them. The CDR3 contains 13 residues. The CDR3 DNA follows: TGTGCCAGCAGCCGGACAGGGAGGGACGAGCAGTACGTC. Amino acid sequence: CASSRTGRDEQYV.

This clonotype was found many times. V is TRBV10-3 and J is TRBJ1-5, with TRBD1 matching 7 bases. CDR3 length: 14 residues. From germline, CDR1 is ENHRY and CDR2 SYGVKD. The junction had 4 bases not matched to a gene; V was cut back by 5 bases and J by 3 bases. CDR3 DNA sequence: TGTGCCATCAGTTCAGGGGGGAACAATCAGCCCCAGCATTTT. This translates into CAISSGGNNQPQHF.

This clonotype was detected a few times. The CDR3 region is CASSKDRDHEQFF. The CDR3 coding sequence is TGCGCCAGCAGCAAGGACAGGGACCATGAGCAGTTCTTC. The chain has TRBV5-1 and TRBJ2-1; 8 nucleotides agree with TRBD1. This CDR3 has 13 amino acids. Trimming at V came to 4 bases and at J to 8 bases, leaving 5 bases not matched to a gene. Per germline, CDR1 SGHRS and CDR2 YFSETQ.

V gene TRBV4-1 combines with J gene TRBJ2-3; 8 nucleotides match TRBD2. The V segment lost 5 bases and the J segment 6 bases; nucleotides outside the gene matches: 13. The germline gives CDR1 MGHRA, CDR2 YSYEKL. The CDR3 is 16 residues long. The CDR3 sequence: CASSKSGSPQADTQYF. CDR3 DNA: TGCGCCAGCAGCAAAAGCGGGAGTCCCCAGGCCGATACGCAGTATTTT.

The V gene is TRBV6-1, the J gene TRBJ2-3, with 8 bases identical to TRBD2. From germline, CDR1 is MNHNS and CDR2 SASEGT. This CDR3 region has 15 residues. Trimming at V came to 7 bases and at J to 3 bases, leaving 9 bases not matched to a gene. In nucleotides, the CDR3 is TGTGCCAGCACCCGGGGGGGGGGAGGAACAGATACGCAGTATTTT. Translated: CASTRGGGGTDTQYF.

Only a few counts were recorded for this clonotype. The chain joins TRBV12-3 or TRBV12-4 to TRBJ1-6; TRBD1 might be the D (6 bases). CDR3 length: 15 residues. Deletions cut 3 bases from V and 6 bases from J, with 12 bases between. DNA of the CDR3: TGTGCCAGCAGTTTTGCAGGACAGTCTAATTCACCCCTCCACTTT. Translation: CASSFAGQSNSPLHF.

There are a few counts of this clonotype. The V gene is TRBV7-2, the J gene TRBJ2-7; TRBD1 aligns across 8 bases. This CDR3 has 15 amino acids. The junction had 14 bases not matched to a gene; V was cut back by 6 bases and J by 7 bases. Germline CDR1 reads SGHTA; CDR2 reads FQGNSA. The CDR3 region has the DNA TGTGCCAGCAGACCTAGACCGGGACAGGCGAGTGAGCAGTACGTC. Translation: CASRPRPGQASEQYV.

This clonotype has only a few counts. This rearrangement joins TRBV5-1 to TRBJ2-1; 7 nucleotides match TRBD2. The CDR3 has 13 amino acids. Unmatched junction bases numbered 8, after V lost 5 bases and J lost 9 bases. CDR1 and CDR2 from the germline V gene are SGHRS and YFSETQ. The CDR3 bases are TGCGCCAGCAGGACCGGGACTAATGTTGAGCAGTTCTTC. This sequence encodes CASRTGTNVEQFF.

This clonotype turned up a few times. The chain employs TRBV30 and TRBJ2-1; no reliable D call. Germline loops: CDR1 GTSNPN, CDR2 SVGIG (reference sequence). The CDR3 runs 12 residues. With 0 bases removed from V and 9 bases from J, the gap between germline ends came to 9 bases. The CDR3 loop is CAWSVQWAEQFF. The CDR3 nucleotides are TGTGCCTGGAGTGTACAGTGGGCTGAGCAGTTCTTC.

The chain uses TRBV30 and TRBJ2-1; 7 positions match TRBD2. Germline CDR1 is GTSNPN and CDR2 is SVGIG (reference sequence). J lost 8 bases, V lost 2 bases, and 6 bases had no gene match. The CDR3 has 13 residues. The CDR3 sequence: CAWSRGEWDEQFF. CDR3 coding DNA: TGTGCCTGGAGTCGGGGGGAGTGGGATGAGCAGTTCTTC.

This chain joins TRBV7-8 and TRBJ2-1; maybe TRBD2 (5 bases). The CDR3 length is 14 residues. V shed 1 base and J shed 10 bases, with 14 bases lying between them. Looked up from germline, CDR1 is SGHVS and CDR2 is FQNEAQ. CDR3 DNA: TGTGCCAGCAGCTTAGATAGAGGGCCGCACGAGCAGTTCTTC. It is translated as CASSLDRGPHEQFF.

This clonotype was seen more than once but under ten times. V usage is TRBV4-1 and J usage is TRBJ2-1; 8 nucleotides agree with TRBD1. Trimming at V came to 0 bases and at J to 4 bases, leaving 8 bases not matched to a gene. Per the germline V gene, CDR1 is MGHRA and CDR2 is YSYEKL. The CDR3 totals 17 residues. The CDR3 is CASSQDPGQGNYNEQFF. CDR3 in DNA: TGCGCCAGCAGCCAAGATCCTGGACAGGGTAATTACAATGAGCAGTTCTTC.

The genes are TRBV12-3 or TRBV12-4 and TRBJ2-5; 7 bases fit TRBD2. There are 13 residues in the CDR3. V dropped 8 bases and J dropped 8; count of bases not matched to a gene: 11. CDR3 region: CASGRDEISTQYF. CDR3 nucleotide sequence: TGTGCCAGCGGGAGGGACGAAATATCAACCCAGTACTTC.